Each of the 4 T cell receptor beta chains below was sequenced from the same sample in a study of vaccination and CD4 T cells after COVID-19. Indicated treatment: roughly ten-day PBMC culture with coronavirus spike peptide pools or control peptides (ViraFEST assay). At the Johns Hopkins FTIC core, DNA taken from cultured CD4+ T cells was sequenced by way of the Oncomine TCR Beta short-read assay. TCRdb processed the PCR reads anew with MiXCR; each CDR3 protein has one entry. Found here are around 10,000 distinct CDR3 sequences, about 50% of them singletons; the top ten hold 30% to 35%. Which antigens these TCRs recognize remains unknown. The sequenced sample consisted of CD4+ T cells from blood, cultured in vitro. These receptors were obtained from a human donor who had recovered from COVID-19.

The chain joins TRBV10-2 to TRBJ1-2; D call uncertain. The V end lost 3 bases, the J end lost 4 bases, and 9 bases lay between the germline ends. The CDR3 contains 13 residues. Germline CDR1 and CDR2: WSHSY and SAAADI. The chain's CDR3 is CASSDGRPYGYTF. CDR3 nucleotides: TGCGCCAGCAGTGATGGCCGACCCTATGGCTACACCTTC.

The rearrangement links TRBV7-9 to TRBJ1-6; 9 bases fit TRBD1. V shed 5 bases, J shed 14 bases, and the junction held 25 bases outside the gene matches. The V gene's germline CDR1 is SEHNR and CDR2 FQNEAQ (reference sequence). The CDR3 sequence is 19 residues long. The CDR3 nucleotides read TGTGCCAGCAGCCAACTCAGGACAGGGGTCCGGGACGTCATACTGGCCCTCCACTTT. Its protein product is CASSQLRTGVRDVILALHF.

This sequence joins TRBV19 and TRBJ2-2; no clear D. The length of the CDR3 is 13 residues. Trimming shortened V by 4 bases and J by 3 bases, and 6 bases separated the two germline ends. Per germline, CDR1 LNHDA and CDR2 SQIVND (reference sequence). CDR3 protein: CASSRSDTGELFF. The DNA for the CDR3 is TGTGCCAGTAGTAGGTCAGACACCGGGGAGCTGTTTTTT.

The chain uses TRBV5-4 and TRBJ1-3; no firm D call. The CDR3 length is 15 residues. CDR1 is SGHNT, CDR2 YYREEE, per germline (reference sequence). Trimming removed 0 bases from V and 3 bases from J, with 10 bases in between. Here the CDR3 DNA reads TGTGCCAGCAGCTTGGCGGGGAGTAGTGGAAACACCATATATTTT. It yields the protein CASSLAGSSGNTIYF.